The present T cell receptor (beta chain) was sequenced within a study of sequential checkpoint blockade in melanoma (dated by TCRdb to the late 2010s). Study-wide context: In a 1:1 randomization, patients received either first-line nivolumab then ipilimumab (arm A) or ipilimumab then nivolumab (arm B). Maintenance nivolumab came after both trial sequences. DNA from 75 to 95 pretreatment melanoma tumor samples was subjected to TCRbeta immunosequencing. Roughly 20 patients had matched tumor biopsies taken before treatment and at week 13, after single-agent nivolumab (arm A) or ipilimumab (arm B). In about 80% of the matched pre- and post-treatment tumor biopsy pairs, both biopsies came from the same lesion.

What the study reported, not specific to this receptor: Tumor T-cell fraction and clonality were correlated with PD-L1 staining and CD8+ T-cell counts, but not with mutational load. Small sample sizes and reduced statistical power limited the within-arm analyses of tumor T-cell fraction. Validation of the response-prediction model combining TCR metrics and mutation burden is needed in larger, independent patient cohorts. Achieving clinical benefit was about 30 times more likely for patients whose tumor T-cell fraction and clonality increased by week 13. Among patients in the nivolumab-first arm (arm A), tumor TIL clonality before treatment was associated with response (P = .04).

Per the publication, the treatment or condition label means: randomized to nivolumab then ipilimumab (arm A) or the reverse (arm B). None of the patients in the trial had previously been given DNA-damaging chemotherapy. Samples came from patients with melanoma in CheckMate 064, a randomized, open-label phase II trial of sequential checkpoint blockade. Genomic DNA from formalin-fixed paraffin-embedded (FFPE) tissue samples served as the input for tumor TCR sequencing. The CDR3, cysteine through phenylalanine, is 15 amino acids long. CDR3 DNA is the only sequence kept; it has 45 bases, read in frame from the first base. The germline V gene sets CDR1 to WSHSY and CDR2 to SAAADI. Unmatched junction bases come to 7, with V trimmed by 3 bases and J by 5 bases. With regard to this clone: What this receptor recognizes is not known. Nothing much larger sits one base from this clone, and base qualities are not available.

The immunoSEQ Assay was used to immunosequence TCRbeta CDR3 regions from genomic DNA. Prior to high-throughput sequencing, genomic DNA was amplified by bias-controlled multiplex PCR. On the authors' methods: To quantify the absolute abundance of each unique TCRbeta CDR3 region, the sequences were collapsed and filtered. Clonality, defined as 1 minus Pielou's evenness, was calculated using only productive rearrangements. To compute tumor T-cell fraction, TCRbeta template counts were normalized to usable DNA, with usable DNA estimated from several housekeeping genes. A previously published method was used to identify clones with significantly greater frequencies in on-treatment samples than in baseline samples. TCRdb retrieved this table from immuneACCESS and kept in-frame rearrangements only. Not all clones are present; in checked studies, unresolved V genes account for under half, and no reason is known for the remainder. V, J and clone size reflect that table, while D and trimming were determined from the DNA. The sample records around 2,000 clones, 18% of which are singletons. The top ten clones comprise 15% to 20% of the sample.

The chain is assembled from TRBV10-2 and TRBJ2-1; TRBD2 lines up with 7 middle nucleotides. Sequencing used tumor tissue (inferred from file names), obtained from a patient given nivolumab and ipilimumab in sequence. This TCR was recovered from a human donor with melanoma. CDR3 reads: CASSDGASGHNEQFF. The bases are TGCGCCAGCAGTGACGGGGCTAGCGGACACAATGAGCAGTTCTTC.